The source of this T cell receptor beta chain is a study of blood T cell repertoires in COVID-19. Sequenced by immunoSEQ multiplex PCR; TCRdb stores in-frame clones only, minus some. Here the sample spans around 120,000 clones, around 79% being singletons. This clone was seen just once. Germline CDR1 and CDR2: SGHRS and YFSETQ. Trimming took 0 bases from V and 5 from J; bases not matched to a gene: 6. The CDR3 is made up of 15 amino acids. Sequencing was done on a sample of peripheral blood. The origin of this receptor is a man aged 70-80 years with acute or convalescent COVID-19. The gene calls are TRBV5-1 and TRBJ1-2; 8 nucleotides agree with TRBD1. CDR3 nucleotides: TGCGCCAGCAGCTTGGGGGGACAGGCGTTTTATGGCTACACCTTC. The encoded protein is CASSLGGQAFYGYTF. The variable domain in full, with the rest retrieved from reference TRBV5-1 and TRBJ1-2, is KAGVTQTPRYLIKTRGQQVTLSCSPISGHRSVSWYQQTPGQGLQFLFEYFSETQRNKGNFPGRFSGRQFSNSRSEMNVSTLELGDSALYLCASSLGGQAFYGYTFGSGTRLTVV.